Presented here are 3 T cell receptor beta chains from one specimen sequenced in a study of control samples from healthy donors and cancer patients. The assay was immunoSEQ multiplex PCR, and TCRdb's table has in-frame clones only and misses some. The sample yields some 40,000 clones, around 94% seen once. Sequencing used blood. These receptors came from a man aged 55 to 69 in good health.

This rearrangement joins TRBV3-1 (or the pseudogene TRBV3-2) to TRBJ1-1, with 10 bases matching TRBD1. This CDR3 contains 14 residues. Germline V CDR1 and CDR2: LGHDT, YNNKEL (reference sequence). The V segment lost 5 bases and the J segment 6 bases; nucleotides outside the gene matches: 6. The CDR3 DNA sequence: TGTGCCAGCAGCAACTCCGGGACAGGGGCTGAAGCTTTCTTT. This translates into CASSNSGTGAEAFF.

The rearrangement joins TRBV10-1 to TRBJ2-7; 10 nucleotides match TRBD2. In germline, CDR1 is WNHNN, CDR2 SYGVQD (reference sequence). Germline trimming cut 3 bases from V and 0 bases from J; bases unmatched to any gene: 5. This CDR3 has 16 residues. The CDR3 spells CASSDYVAGGSYEQYF. The CDR3 DNA reads as TGCGCCAGCAGTGACTACGTAGCGGGAGGCTCCTACGAGCAGTACTTC.

The chain links TRBV18 to TRBJ2-1; D is possibly TRBD1 or TRBD2 (5 bases each). Looked up from germline, CDR1 is KGHSH and CDR2 is LQKENI. Trimming cost V 1 base and J 0 bases, with 13 bases left between them. The CDR3 is 17 amino acids. This CDR3 is CASSPLPGRSSYNEQFF. The CDR3 DNA follows: TGTGCCAGCTCACCACTCCCGGGGCGGAGCTCCTACAATGAGCAGTTCTTC.